Described below is a single TCR beta chain sequence and its context. In the source study's methods: Reference gene primer amplification yielded estimated nucleated cell counts. TCRdb's table, derived via immunoSEQ multiplex PCR, lists solely in-frame clones and lacks some. V and J calls and clone size come straight from that table; D and trimming were deduced from the DNA. The table lists about 190,000 clones, less than 80% of them singletons. Germline V gene sequence: CDR1 SGDLS, CDR2 YYNGEE. The V and J ends lost 3 bases and 5 bases, in that order; junction bases with no gene match: 15. The CDR3 consists of 19 residues. This sample is drawn from a study of blood T cell repertoires in COVID-19. Study at large: Italy, Spain and the United States were the sources of the convalescent and acute COVID-19 samples. In each case, the material was cDNA or gDNA derived from T cells, B-cell-depleted T cells, or PBMCs.

The sequence was collected from a woman aged 50 to 60 with acute or convalescent COVID-19. V gene TRBV9 combines with J gene TRBJ2-5, with 14 bases that match TRBD2. The sequenced sample was peripheral blood. The DNA of the CDR3 is TGTGCCAGCAGCGCGACTAGCGGGAGGGCCGCGGCGGGAGGTGAGACCCAGTACTTC. Protein product: CASSATSGRAAAGGETQYF.